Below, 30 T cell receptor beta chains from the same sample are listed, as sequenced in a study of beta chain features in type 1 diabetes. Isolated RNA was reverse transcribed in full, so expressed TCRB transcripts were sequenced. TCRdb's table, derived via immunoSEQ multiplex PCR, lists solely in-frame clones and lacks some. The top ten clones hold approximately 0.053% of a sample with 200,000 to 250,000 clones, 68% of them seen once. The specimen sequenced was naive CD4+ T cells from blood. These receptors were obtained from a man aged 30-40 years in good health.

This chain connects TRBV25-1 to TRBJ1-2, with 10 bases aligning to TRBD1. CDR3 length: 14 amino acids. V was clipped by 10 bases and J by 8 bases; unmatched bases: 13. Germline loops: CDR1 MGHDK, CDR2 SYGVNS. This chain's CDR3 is CATQGPGQGTGYTF. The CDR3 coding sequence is TGTGCCACCCAGGGCCCGGGACAGGGGACGGGCTACACCTTC.

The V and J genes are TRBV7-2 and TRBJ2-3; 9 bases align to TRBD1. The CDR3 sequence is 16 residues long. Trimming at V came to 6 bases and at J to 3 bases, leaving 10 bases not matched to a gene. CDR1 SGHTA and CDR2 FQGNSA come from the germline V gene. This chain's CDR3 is CASSRFTGGWTDTQYF. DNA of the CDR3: TGTGCCAGCAGTCGATTTACAGGGGGCTGGACAGATACGCAGTATTTT.

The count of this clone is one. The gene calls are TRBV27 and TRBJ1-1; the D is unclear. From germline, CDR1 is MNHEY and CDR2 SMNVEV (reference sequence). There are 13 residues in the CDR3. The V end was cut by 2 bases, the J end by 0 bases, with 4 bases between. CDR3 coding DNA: TGTGCCAGCAGTTTAGTGGTGAACACTGAAGCTTTCTTT. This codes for CASSLVVNTEAFF.

The CDR3 sequence: CAWSPWGDRAGYTF. CDR3 nucleotides: TGTGCCTGGAGTCCCTGGGGGGACAGGGCTGGCTACACCTTC. The rearrangement uses TRBV30 and TRBJ1-2; 9 nucleotides match TRBD1. The CDR3 contains 14 residues. Per germline, CDR1 GTSNPN and CDR2 SVGIG (reference sequence). V lost 2 bases and J lost 7; bases outside the gene matches: 8.

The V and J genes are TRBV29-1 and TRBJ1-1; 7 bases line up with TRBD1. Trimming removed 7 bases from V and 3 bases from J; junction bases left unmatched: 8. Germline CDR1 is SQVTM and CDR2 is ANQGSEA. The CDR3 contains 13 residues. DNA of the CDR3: TGCAGCGCTTCCCCCGACAGGGACACTGAAGCTTTCTTT. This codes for CSASPDRDTEAFF.

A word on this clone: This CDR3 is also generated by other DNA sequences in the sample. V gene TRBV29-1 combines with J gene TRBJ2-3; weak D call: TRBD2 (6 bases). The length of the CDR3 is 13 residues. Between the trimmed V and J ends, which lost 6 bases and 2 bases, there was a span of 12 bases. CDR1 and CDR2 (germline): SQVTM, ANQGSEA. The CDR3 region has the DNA TGCAGCGTACGCGGGGTTTACACAGATACGCAGTATTTT. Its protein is CSVRGVYTDTQYF.

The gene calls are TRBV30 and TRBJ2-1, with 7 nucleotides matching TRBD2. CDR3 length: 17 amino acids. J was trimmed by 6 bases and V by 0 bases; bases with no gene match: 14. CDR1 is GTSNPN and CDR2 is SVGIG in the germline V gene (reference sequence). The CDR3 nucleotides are TGTGCCTGGAGTGTAAACCGCGCTAATAGCGGGTTCAATGAGCAGTTCTTC. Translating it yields CAWSVNRANSGFNEQFF.

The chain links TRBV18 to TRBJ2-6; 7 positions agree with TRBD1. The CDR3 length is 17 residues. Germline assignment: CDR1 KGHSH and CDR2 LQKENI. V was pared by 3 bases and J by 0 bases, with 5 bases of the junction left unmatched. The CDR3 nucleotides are TGTGCCAGCTCACCCGGGACAGCCCTCTCTGGGGCCAACGTCCTGACTTTC. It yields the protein CASSPGTALSGANVLTF.

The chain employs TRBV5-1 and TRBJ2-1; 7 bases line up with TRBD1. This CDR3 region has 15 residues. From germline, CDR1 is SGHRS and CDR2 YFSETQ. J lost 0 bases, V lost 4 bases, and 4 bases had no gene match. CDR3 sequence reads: CASSMTGSSYNEQFF. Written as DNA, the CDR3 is TGCGCCAGCAGCATGACAGGGAGCTCCTACAATGAGCAGTTCTTC. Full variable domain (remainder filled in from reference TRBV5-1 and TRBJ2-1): KAGVTQTPRYLIKTRGQQVTLSCSPISGHRSVSWYQQTPGQGLQFLFEYFSETQRNKGNFPGRFSGRQFSNSRSEMNVSTLELGDSALYLCASSMTGSSYNEQFFGPGTRLTVL.

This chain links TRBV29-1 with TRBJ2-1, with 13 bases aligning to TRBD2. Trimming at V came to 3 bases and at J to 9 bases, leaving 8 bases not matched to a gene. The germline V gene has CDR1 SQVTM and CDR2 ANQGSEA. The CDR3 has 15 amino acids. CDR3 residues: CSVEILAGGGSEQFF. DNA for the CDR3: TGCAGCGTTGAGATACTAGCGGGAGGGGGAAGTGAGCAGTTCTTC.

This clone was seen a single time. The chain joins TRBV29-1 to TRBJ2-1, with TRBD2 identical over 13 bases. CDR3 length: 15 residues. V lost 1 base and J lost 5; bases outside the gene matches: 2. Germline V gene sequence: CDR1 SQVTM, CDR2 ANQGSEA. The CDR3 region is CSVEAGLAGNNEQFF. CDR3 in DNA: TGCAGCGTTGAAGCGGGACTAGCGGGAAACAATGAGCAGTTCTTC.

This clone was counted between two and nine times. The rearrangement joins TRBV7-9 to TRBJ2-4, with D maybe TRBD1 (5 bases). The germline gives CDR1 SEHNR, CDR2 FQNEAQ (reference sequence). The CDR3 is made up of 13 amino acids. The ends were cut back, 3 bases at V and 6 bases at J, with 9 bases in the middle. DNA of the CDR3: TGTGCCAGCAGCTTTGAAGGGGCAAACATTCAGTACTTC. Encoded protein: CASSFEGANIQYF. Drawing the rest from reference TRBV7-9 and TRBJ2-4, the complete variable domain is DTGVSQNPRHKITKRGQNVTFRCDPISEHNRLYWYRQTLGQGPEFLTYFQNEAQLEKSRLLSDRFSAERPKGSFSTLEIQRTEQGDSAMYLCASSFEGANIQYFGAGTRLSVL.

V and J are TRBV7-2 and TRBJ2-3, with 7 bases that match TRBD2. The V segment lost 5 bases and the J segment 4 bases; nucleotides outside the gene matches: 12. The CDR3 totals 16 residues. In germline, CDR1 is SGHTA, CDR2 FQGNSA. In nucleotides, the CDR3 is TGTGCCAGCAGCCACTCCACTAGCGATTACGCAGATACGCAGTATTTT. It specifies CASSHSTSDYADTQYF.

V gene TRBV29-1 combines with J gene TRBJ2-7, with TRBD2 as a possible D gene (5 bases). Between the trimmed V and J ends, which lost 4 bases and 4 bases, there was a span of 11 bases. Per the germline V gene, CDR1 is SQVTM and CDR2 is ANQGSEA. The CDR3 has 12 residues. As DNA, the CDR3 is TGCAGCGTTGCCGGGAATGGGTACGAGCAGTACTTC. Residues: CSVAGNGYEQYF.

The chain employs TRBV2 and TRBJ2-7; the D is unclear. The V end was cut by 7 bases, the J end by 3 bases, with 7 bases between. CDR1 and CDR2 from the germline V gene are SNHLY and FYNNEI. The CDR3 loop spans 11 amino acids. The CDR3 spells CASKKGYEQYF. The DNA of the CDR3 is TGTGCCAGCAAAAAGGGCTACGAGCAGTACTTC.

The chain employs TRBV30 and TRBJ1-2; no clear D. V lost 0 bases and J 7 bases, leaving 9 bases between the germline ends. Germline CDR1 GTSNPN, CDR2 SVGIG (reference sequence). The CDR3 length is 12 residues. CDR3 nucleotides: TGTGCCTGGAGTGTACCAGGTACTGGCTACACCTTC. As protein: CAWSVPGTGYTF.

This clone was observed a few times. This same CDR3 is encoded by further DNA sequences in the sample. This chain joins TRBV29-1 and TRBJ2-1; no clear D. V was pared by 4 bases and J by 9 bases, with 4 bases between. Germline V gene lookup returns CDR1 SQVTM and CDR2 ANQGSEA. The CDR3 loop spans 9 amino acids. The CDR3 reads CSVGGEQFF. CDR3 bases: TGCAGCGTTGGGGGTGAGCAGTTCTTC.

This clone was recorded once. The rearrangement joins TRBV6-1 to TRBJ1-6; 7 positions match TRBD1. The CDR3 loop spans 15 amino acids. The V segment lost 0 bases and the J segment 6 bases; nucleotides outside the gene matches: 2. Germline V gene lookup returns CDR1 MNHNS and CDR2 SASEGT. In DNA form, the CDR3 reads TGTGCCAGCAGTGAAGCGACAGGGATTAATTCACCCCTCCACTTT. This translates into CASSEATGINSPLHF.

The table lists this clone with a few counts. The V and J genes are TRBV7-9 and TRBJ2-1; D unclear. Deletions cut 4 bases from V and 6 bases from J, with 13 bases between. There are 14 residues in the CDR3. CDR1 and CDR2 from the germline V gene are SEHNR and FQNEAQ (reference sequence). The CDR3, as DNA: TGTGCCAGCAGCTGGCCCCCTGGGATCAATGAGCAGTTCTTC. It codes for CASSWPPGINEQFF.

CDR3: CASSLQGLGKDIEQYF. In nucleotides, the CDR3 is TGTGCCAGCAGTCTCCAGGGACTAGGCAAGGACATCGAGCAGTACTTC. This rearrangement joins TRBV28 to TRBJ2-7; TRBD2 agrees at 8 bases. In germline, CDR1 is MDHEN, CDR2 SYDVKM. The CDR3 extends over 16 amino acids. Unmatched junction bases numbered 15, after V lost 5 bases and J lost 6 bases.

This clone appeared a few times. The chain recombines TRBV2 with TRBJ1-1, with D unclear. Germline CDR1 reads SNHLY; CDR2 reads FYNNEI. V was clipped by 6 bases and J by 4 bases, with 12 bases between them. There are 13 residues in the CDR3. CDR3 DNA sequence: TGTGCCAGCAGGTGGGCTGAAGGCACTGAAGCTTTCTTT. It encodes CASRWAEGTEAFF.

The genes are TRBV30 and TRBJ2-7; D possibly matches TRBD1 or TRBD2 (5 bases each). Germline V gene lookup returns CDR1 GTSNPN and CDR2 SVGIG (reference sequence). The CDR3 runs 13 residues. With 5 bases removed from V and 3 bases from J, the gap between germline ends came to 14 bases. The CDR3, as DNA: TGTGCCTGGGGATCCGGGACCAACTACGAGCAGTACTTC. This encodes CAWGSGTNYEQYF.

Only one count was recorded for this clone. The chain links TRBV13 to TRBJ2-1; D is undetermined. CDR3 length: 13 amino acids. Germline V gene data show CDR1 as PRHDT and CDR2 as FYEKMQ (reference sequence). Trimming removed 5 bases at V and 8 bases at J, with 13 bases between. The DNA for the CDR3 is TGTGCCAGCAGCATCCCCCAGGTCCATGAGCAGTTCTTC. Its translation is CASSIPQVHEQFF.

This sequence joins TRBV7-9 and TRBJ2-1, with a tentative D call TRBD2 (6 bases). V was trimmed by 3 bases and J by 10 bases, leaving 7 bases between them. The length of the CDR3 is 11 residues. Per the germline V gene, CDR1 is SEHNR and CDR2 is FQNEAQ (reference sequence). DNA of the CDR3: TGTGCCAGCAGCTTCCGGGAGGAGCAGTTCTTC. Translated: CASSFREEQFF.

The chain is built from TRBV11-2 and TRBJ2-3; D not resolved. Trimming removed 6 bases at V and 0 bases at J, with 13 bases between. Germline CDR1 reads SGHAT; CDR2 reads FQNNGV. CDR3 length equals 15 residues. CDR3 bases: TGTGCCAGCAGTTATTCGGTTCAGAGCACAGATACGCAGTATTTT. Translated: CASSYSVQSTDTQYF.

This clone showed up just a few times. The CDR3 DNA is TGCAGCGTTGAAAGGCTAGCGGGAGTGGGGGCAGATACGCAGTATTTT. Amino acids: CSVERLAGVGADTQYF. The chain combines TRBV29-1 with TRBJ2-3, with 10 nucleotides matching TRBD2. This CDR3 is 16 amino acids long. Germline V gene data show CDR1 as SQVTM and CDR2 as ANQGSEA. V lost 2 bases to trimming and J lost 4 bases; unmatched junction nucleotides: 9.

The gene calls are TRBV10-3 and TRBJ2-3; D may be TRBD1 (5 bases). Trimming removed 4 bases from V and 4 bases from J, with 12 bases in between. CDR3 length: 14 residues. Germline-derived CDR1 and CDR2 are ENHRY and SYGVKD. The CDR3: CAISAIQGSDTQYF. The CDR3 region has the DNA TGTGCCATCAGTGCTATTCAGGGCTCAGATACGCAGTATTTT.

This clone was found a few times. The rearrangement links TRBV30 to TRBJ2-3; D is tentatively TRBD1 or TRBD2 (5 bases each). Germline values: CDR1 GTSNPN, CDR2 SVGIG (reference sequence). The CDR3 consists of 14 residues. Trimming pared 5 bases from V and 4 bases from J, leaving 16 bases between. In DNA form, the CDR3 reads TGTGCCTGGGGGCGCTCGCTGGGGGCAGATACGCAGTATTTT. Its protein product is CAWGRSLGADTQYF.

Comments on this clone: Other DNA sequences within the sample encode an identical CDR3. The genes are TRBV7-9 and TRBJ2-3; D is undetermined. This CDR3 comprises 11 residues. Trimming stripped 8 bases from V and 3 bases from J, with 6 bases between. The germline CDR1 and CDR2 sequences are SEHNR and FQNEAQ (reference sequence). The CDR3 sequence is CASSNTDTQYF. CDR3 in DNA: TGTGCCAGCTCCAATACAGATACGCAGTATTTT.

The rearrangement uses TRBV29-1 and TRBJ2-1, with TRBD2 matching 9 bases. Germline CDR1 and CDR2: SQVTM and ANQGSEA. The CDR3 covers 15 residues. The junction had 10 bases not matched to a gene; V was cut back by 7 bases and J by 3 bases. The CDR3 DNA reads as TGCAGCGCTAGACTAGCGGTTAGCTTCTACAATGAGCAGTTCTTC. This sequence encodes CSARLAVSFYNEQFF.